This T cell receptor (beta chain) was captured by sequencing in a study of glioma-infiltrating T cells. Amplification of TCR alpha and beta CDR3 regions from RNA used iRepertoire nested multiplex PCR. TCRdb fed the multiplex PCR reads into MiXCR, producing one record per CDR3 protein. The sample has around 390,000 distinct CDR3 sequences; about two fifths are singletons. General observations from the study: A blood CDR3 motif signature was depleted in highly divergent patients. Above-expected tissue-blood divergence occurred in all gliomas, most in low-grade ones.

This clonotype showed up many times. Its antigen is as yet unknown. CDR1 and CDR2 from the germline V gene are MNHEY and SMNVEV (reference sequence). The CDR3 has 11 residues. V dropped 2 bases and J dropped 9 bases, with 5 bases sitting between them. This clonotype originated in a human donor with low-grade glioma or glioblastoma, undergoing nonglioma brain surgery, or in good health (not recorded which). Material for sequencing was glioma tissue, nonneoplastic brain tissue, or PBMCs (not recorded which). This chain uses TRBV27 with TRBJ2-1; no firm D call. In DNA, the CDR3 is TGTGCCAGCAGTTTAGGGATTGAGCAGTTCTTC. Translated: CASSLGIEQFF.